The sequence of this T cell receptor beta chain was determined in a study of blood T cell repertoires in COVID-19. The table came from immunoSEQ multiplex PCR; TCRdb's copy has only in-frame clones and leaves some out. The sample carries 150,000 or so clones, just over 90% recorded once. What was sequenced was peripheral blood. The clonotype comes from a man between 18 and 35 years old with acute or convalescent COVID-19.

This CDR3 is CASSQEGQGNGYTF. CDR3 nucleotides: TGTGCCAGCAGCCAAGAGGGACAGGGAAATGGCTACACCTTC. The chain recombines TRBV3-1 (or the pseudogene TRBV3-2) with TRBJ1-2; the match to TRBD1 covers 9 bases. The trim removed 0 bases at V and 6 bases at J, leaving 2 bases unmatched. CDR3 length: 14 residues. Germline loops: CDR1 LGHDT, CDR2 YNNKEL (reference sequence).